The clone carrying this T cell receptor (beta chain) was detected ten times or more. Antigen: not known. The data were obtained in a study of neurological immune-mediated disorders. General study points: The highest TCR clonal expansion occurred in HTLV-1-associated myelopathy; multiple sclerosis fell below healthy controls.

TCRdb redid the calling of the 5' RACE reads with MiXCR, one entry per CDR3 protein. The table shows 55,000 to 60,000 distinct CDR3 sequences, with roughly 3.3% occurring only once. The CDR3 covers 15 residues. Trimming stripped 0 bases from V and 4 bases from J, with 16 bases between. The germline V gene has CDR1 DFQATT and CDR2 SNEGSKA (reference sequence). The chain couples TRBV20-1 to TRBJ2-7, with D tentatively TRBD2 (6 bases). This receptor was obtained from a woman aged 30 to 39 with multiple sclerosis. Sample: PBMCs. The CDR3 loop is CSARDTGRDRYEQYF. As DNA, the CDR3 is TGCAGTGCTAGAGATACGGGGCGGGACCGATACGAGCAGTACTTC.